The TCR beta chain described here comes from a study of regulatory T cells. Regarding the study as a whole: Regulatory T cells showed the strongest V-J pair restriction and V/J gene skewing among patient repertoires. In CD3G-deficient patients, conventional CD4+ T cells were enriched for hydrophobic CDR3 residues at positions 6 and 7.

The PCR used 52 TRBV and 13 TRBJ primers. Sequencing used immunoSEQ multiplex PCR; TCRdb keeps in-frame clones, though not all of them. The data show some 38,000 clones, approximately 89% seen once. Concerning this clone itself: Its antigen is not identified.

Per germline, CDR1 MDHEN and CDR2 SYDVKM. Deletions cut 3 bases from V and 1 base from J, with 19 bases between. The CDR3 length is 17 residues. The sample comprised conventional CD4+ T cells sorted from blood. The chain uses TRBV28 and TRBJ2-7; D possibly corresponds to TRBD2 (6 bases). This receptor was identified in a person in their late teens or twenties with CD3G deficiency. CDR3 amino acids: CASSLASQGGLSYEQYF. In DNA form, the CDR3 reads TGTGCCAGCAGTTTGGCGTCCCAGGGAGGATTGTCCTACGAGCAGTACTTC.